This paragraph reports one T cell receptor beta chain. Its antigen is unknown. Each of the donors was a healthy bone marrow donor. In germline, CDR1 is SGHNT, CDR2 YYREEE (reference sequence). Trimming removed 7 bases from V and 3 bases from J, with 18 bases in between. This CDR3 spans 15 amino acids. This record comes from a study of cytomegalovirus exposure and HLA in healthy donors. The PCR contained 60 Vbeta and 13 Jbeta primers. TCRdb keeps only in-frame clones here, not all; method: immunoSEQ multiplex PCR. This sample's clone table lists around 160,000 clones. Broader study findings: Associated with cytomegalovirus, according to the listing, were some 180 TCR beta chains. TCR beta chain V- and J-gene trimming was linked, in a later analysis, to a missense variant in DCLRE1C.

The sample taken for sequencing was PBMCs. The TCR was taken from a woman aged 45-65 years in good health and CMV-seronegative. The chain is built from TRBV5-4 and TRBJ2-3; D possibly corresponds to TRBD1 (7 bases). The CDR3 sequence: CASAPGGSGTDTQYF. The CDR3, as DNA: TGTGCCAGCGCCCCAGGGGGGAGCGGGACAGATACGCAGTATTTT.